These 5 T cell receptor beta chains originate from one sample sequenced in a study of CD8 T cells in ankylosing spondylitis. Each CDR3 protein is one row after TCRdb ran MiXCR on the 5' RACE reads. The sample yields about 240,000 distinct CDR3 sequences, roughly 10% seen once. The specimen sequenced was blood, either unsorted or a sorted T cell fraction (not recorded which). All receptors come from a male donor with ankylosing spondylitis or in good health (not recorded which).

This clonotype was seen a handful of times. The V and J genes are TRBV5-1 and TRBJ1-2; no reliable D call. Germline values: CDR1 SGHRS, CDR2 YFSETQ. The CDR3 is made up of 14 amino acids. V lost 4 bases and J 0 bases, leaving 10 bases between the germline ends. The CDR3 sequence is CASSTPLTNYGYTF. The CDR3 DNA reads TGCGCCAGCAGCACCCCGCTTACTAACTATGGCTACACCTTC.

This clonotype has ten or more counts. The chain employs TRBV28 and TRBJ2-2; D is undetermined. CDR1 MDHEN and CDR2 SYDVKM come from the germline V gene. The V and J ends lost 3 bases and 5 bases respectively, with 10 bases between them. The CDR3 has 14 amino acids. CDR3 loop: CASSLLLGTGELFF. CDR3 bases: TGTGCCAGCAGTTTGCTTTTGGGGACCGGGGAGCTGTTTTTT.

Only a few counts were recorded for this clonotype. This chain connects TRBV12-3 or TRBV12-4 to TRBJ2-3, with TRBD2 as a possible D gene (6 bases). Trimming left V 5 bases short and J 3 bases short, with 18 bases between. This CDR3 has 16 amino acids. The CDR3 here is CASSDTGPRGTDTQYF. The CDR3 region has the DNA TGTGCCAGCAGTGACACCGGGCCTCGGGGGACAGATACGCAGTATTTT.

This clonotype was recorded many times. The chain uses TRBV5-1 and TRBJ2-7, with 13 bases fitting TRBD2. Germline loops: CDR1 SGHRS, CDR2 YFSETQ. V dropped 3 bases and J dropped 7; count of bases not matched to a gene: 7. The CDR3 is 15 amino acids. CDR3 coding DNA: TGCGCCAGCAGCTCGGGGACTAGCGGGATGGTGGAGCAGTACTTC. This translates into CASSSGTSGMVEQYF. Full variable domain (remainder filled in from reference TRBV5-1 and TRBJ2-7): KAGVTQTPRYLIKTRGQQVTLSCSPISGHRSVSWYQQTPGQGLQFLFEYFSETQRNKGNFPGRFSGRQFSNSRSEMNVSTLELGDSALYLCASSSGTSGMVEQYFGPGTRLTVT.

There are many counts of this clonotype. This chain connects TRBV6-4 to TRBJ2-7, with D tentatively TRBD1 or TRBD2 (5 bases each). V was cut by 10 bases and J by 6 bases, with 28 bases left in between. Germline V gene data show CDR1 as MRHNA and CDR2 as SNTAGT. The CDR3 totals 16 residues. The CDR3 reads CANKCTLWGGDLEQYF. The CDR3 DNA reads TGTGCCAACAAGTGTACATTATGGGGTGGGGACCTCGAGCAGTACTTC.